The clone carrying this TCR beta chain was observed at least ten times. Its specificity is not known. RNA transcripts were the template, and TCR beta CDR3 regions were amplified from them. HTBI-primed RT-PCR formed the first round, and a multiplex PCR formed the second. TCRdb itself ran the multiplex PCR reads through MiXCR, one entry per CDR3 protein. The sample consists of 360,000 or so distinct CDR3 sequences, about 16% of them appearing once. The data belong to a study of Graves' ophthalmopathy and Graves' hyperthyroidism. Study-level findings and limits: The model's prediction of ophthalmopathy progression had 65% to 71% sensitivity and around 78% specificity.

Diagnoses were established from clinical symptoms, serum thyroxine, TRAb, thyroid ultrasound and orbital computed tomography. The sequence was collected from a woman between 18 and 29 years old with Graves' ophthalmopathy. Input material: peripheral blood.

For the CDR3, the DNA is TGTGCCAGCAGTTACCCCCCGGGTGGAGCAGGGCTGGACACTGAAGCTTTCTTT. Its protein product is CASSYPPGGAGLDTEAFF. The chain carries TRBV6-2 or TRBV6-3 and TRBJ1-1; tentative D call: TRBD1 (5 bases). The CDR3 has 18 amino acids. Trimming cost V 2 bases and J 3 bases, with 22 bases left between them. In germline, CDR1 is MNHEY, CDR2 SVGEGT.